These 30 T cell receptor beta chains share one sample of origin, sequenced in a study of CD8 T cells in Susac syndrome. Random hexamers primed reverse transcription of 0.5 to 1 ug RNA. One entry per CDR3 protein results from TCRdb running MiXCR on the immunoSEQ multiplex PCR reads. Of 150,000 to 200,000 distinct CDR3 sequences detected, over 85% appear once; the ten largest clones hold roughly 0.15%. The sample comprised CD4+ T cells from PBMCs. Receptors originate from a human donor in good health.

The chain is built from TRBV12-3 or TRBV12-4 and TRBJ2-5, with TRBD2 matching over 12 bases. J lost 5 bases, V lost 6 bases, and 13 bases had no gene match. This CDR3 region has 17 residues. CDR3 residues: CASSLGLAGPSRETQYF. CDR3 coding DNA: TGTGCCAGCAGCCTTGGACTAGCGGGGCCCTCCCGTGAGACCCAGTACTTC.

As DNA, the CDR3 is TGTGCCAGCAGCCCTCAAGGGGCGGACTATGGCTACACCTTC. Residues: CASSPQGADYGYTF. The genes are TRBV4-2 and TRBJ1-2; TRBD1 might be the D (5 bases). Germline V lookup: CDR1 LGHNA, CDR2 YNFKEQ. The CDR3 is 14 amino acids. V lost 4 bases and J lost 3, with 12 bases in between.

V gene TRBV7-9 combines with J gene TRBJ1-2, with D tentatively TRBD1 (6 bases). CDR1 and CDR2 (germline): SEHNR, FQNEAQ (reference sequence). CDR3 length: 14 residues. Trimming stripped 4 bases from V and 6 bases from J, with 15 bases between. CDR3 nucleotides: TGTGCCAGCAGCTCGACAGGTGGATGGAATGGCTACACCTTC. Translation: CASSSTGGWNGYTF.

This chain connects TRBV24-1 to TRBJ2-2, with D unclear. The CDR3 length is 14 residues. V was pared by 4 bases and J by 3 bases, with 8 bases between. Germline V gene sequence: CDR1 KGHDR, CDR2 SFDVKD. This CDR3 is CATSEETHTGELFF. The DNA for the CDR3 is TGTGCCACCAGTGAAGAAACCCACACCGGGGAGCTGTTTTTT.

The V gene is TRBV18, the J gene TRBJ2-3; D gene uncertain. Germline CDR1 reads KGHSH; CDR2 reads LQKENI. V lost 6 bases and J 5 bases, leaving 9 bases between the germline ends. The length of the CDR3 is 12 residues. CDR3 nucleotides: TGTGCCAGCTCGGACGGCCGAGATACGCAGTATTTT. It codes for CASSDGRDTQYF.

The V and J genes are TRBV3-1 and TRBJ2-5; 7 nucleotides match TRBD1. The CDR3 is 13 residues long. Germline V gene sequence: CDR1 LGHDT, CDR2 YNNKEL (reference sequence). After removal of 7 bases from V and 2 bases from J, the junction contained 4 bases not matched to a gene. DNA for the CDR3: TGTGCCAGCATCCCGACAGGGCAAGAGACCCAGTACTTC. It is translated as CASIPTGQETQYF.

V gene TRBV20-1 combines with J gene TRBJ2-7; D is perhaps TRBD1 (5 bases). This CDR3 is 13 amino acids long. Trimming stripped 3 bases from V and 3 bases from J, with 12 bases between. Germline CDR1 reads DFQATT; CDR2 reads SNEGSKA (reference sequence). The CDR3 bases are TGCAGTGCTAGTCGACAGAAGGACTACGAGCAGTACTTC. The encoded protein is CSASRQKDYEQYF.

This chain connects TRBV3-1 to TRBJ2-7, with D perhaps matching TRBD1 (6 bases). CDR3 length equals 14 residues. In germline, CDR1 is LGHDT, CDR2 YNNKEL (reference sequence). Trimming took 2 bases from V and 1 from J, leaving 9 bases between them. Here the CDR3 DNA reads TGTGCCAGCAGCCAATCGCAGGGGTCCTACGAGCAGTACTTC. The encoded protein is CASSQSQGSYEQYF.

The genes are TRBV7-2 and TRBJ2-7; D is ambiguous. The CDR3 runs 11 residues. The germline V gene has CDR1 SGHTA and CDR2 FQGNSA. V lost 1 base and J 6 bases, leaving 4 bases between the germline ends. The CDR3, as DNA: TGTGCCAGCAGCTTAGTTGGCGAGCAGTACTTC. As protein: CASSLVGEQYF.

CDR3 nucleotide sequence: TGTGCCTGGAGTGAGGGGCTCGCAGAGACCCAGTACTTC. Protein sequence: CAWSEGLAETQYF. The genes are TRBV30 and TRBJ2-5; tentatively, D is TRBD1 (5 bases). The CDR3 contains 13 residues. From germline, CDR1 is GTSNPN and CDR2 SVGIG (reference sequence). V lost 1 base, J lost 4 bases, and 10 bases lay in between.

The gene calls are TRBV12-3 or TRBV12-4 and TRBJ2-7; no clear D gene. Trimming removed 5 bases from V and 2 bases from J, with 10 bases in between. The CDR3 covers 13 residues. CDR3 coding DNA: TGTGCCAGCAGTCCACGAGTGGCCTACGAGCAGTACTTC. Encoded protein: CASSPRVAYEQYF.

The rearrangement uses TRBV6-9 and TRBJ2-7; maybe TRBD2 (5 bases). With 2 bases removed from V and 0 bases from J, the gap between germline ends came to 11 bases. The CDR3 covers 15 residues. CDR1 is MNHGY and CDR2 is SVAAGI in the germline V gene. In DNA, the CDR3 is TGTGCCAGCAGTTATCACCCCGGGAACTCCTACGAGCAGTACTTC. This codes for CASSYHPGNSYEQYF.

The rearrangement joins TRBV2 to TRBJ2-2, with no clear D. Trimming cost V 4 bases and J 6 bases, with 3 bases left between them. The CDR3 covers 11 residues. In germline, CDR1 is SNHLY, CDR2 FYNNEI. The CDR3 bases are TGTGCCAGCAGTGTGTCCGGGGAGCTGTTTTTT. Protein product: CASSVSGELFF.

This clonotype showed up just a few times. The V and J genes are TRBV7-8 and TRBJ2-7, with unresolved D. CDR3 length: 12 amino acids. Germline V CDR1 and CDR2: SGHVS, FQNEAQ. V shed 6 bases and J shed 3 bases, with 9 bases lying between them. Here the CDR3 reads CASSSDGYEQYF. The CDR3 DNA reads TGTGCCAGCAGTTCGGACGGCTACGAGCAGTACTTC.

The genes are TRBV4-2 and TRBJ2-3, with D perhaps being TRBD1 or TRBD2 (5 bases each). There are 15 residues in the CDR3. Germline CDR1 is LGHNA and CDR2 is YNFKEQ. V gave up 1 base and J gave up 2 bases, with 10 bases separating them. The CDR3 loop is CASSQGGIDTDTQYF. The CDR3 DNA follows: TGTGCCAGCAGCCAAGGGGGGATAGACACAGATACGCAGTATTTT.

This sequence joins TRBV20-1 and TRBJ2-1; D not certain. The germline V and J ends were trimmed by 6 bases and 6 bases, with 15 bases remaining between them. The V gene's germline CDR1 is DFQATT and CDR2 SNEGSKA (reference sequence). The CDR3 sequence is 13 residues long. CDR3 protein: CSARVTTLNEQFF. CDR3 nucleotide sequence: TGCAGTGCCCGCGTCACTACCCTCAATGAGCAGTTCTTC.

The gene calls are TRBV6-6 and TRBJ1-1, with D possibly being TRBD1 (5 bases). The germline V and J ends were trimmed by 6 bases and 4 bases, with 9 bases remaining between them. Germline CDR1 is MNHNY and CDR2 is SVGAGI (reference sequence). The CDR3 is 12 residues long. Here the CDR3 DNA reads TGTGCCAGCAGCGGGGGGGTCACTGAAGCTTTCTTT. It yields the protein CASSGGVTEAFF.

The chain links TRBV29-1 to TRBJ1-2, with unresolved D. CDR1 SQVTM and CDR2 ANQGSEA come from the germline V gene. With 0 bases removed from V and 9 bases from J, the gap between germline ends came to 17 bases. This CDR3 is 14 amino acids long. The CDR3, as DNA: TGCAGCGTTGAAGAGGGGTCTAGTGCTAGCCGCTACACCTTC. Translated: CSVEEGSSASRYTF.

V usage is TRBV29-1 and J usage is TRBJ2-2; D might be TRBD2 (6 bases). The CDR3 covers 13 residues. V lost 4 bases, J lost 4 bases, and 10 bases lay in between. Germline V gives CDR1 SQVTM, CDR2 ANQGSEA. This chain's CDR3 is CSVGRARTGELFF. In nucleotides, the CDR3 is TGCAGCGTTGGGAGGGCGCGCACCGGGGAGCTGTTTTTT.

The chain has TRBV30 and TRBJ1-5; D is ambiguous. CDR1 and CDR2 (germline): GTSNPN, SVGIG (reference sequence). CDR3 length: 13 residues. The V end lost 3 bases, the J end lost 5 bases, and 11 bases lay between the germline ends. Here the CDR3 DNA reads TGTGCCTGGAGCGGAGGGAGCCATCAGCCCCAGCATTTT. Amino acid sequence: CAWSGGSHQPQHF.

J is TRBJ2-7 and V is TRBV15, with D unclear. Germline V lookup: CDR1 LNHNV, CDR2 YYDKDF (reference sequence). V lost 0 bases and J lost 2, with 11 bases in between. The CDR3 length is 15 residues. The CDR3 loop is CATSRESGRAYEQYF. The CDR3 coding sequence is TGTGCCACCAGCAGAGAGAGTGGCAGAGCCTACGAGCAGTACTTC. The whole variable domain, filled in from reference TRBV15 and TRBJ2-7, reads DAMVIQNPRYQVTQFGKPVTLSCSQTLNHNVMYWYQQKSSQAPKLLFHYYDKDFNNEADTPDNFQSRRPNTSFCFLDIRSPGLGDTAMYLCATSRESGRAYEQYFGPGTRLTVT.

The CDR3 region is CSVGSQRGPQETQYF. CDR3 DNA: TGCAGCGTTGGTTCCCAGCGGGGGCCCCAAGAGACCCAGTACTTC. The chain is built from TRBV29-1 and TRBJ2-5, with 8 bases fitting TRBD2. From germline, CDR1 is SQVTM and CDR2 ANQGSEA. Unmatched junction bases numbered 8, after V lost 4 bases and J lost 1 base. The CDR3 contains 15 residues.

This clonotype was detected only once. The rearrangement joins TRBV20-1 to TRBJ1-5; D call uncertain. The CDR3 is 12 amino acids. CDR1 and CDR2 (germline): DFQATT, SNEGSKA (reference sequence). Trimming removed 5 bases from V and 7 bases from J, with 12 bases in between. The CDR3 here is CSAGLGGQPQHF. The CDR3 DNA follows: TGCAGTGCTGGTCTTGGTGGACAGCCCCAGCATTTT.

This clonotype appeared once. The chain couples TRBV20-1 to TRBJ2-7; the match to TRBD2 covers 7 bases. Germline V gives CDR1 DFQATT, CDR2 SNEGSKA (reference sequence). The V segment lost 7 bases and the J segment 3 bases; nucleotides outside the gene matches: 6. This CDR3 contains 12 residues. CDR3 in amino acids: CSVAGGNYEQYF. CDR3 nucleotide sequence: TGCAGTGTCGCCGGGGGGAACTACGAGCAGTACTTC.

This sequence joins TRBV20-1 and TRBJ1-1, with TRBD1 identical over 7 bases. Trimming removed 0 bases from V and 1 base from J; junction bases left unmatched: 2. This CDR3 spans 14 amino acids. Germline CDR1 DFQATT, CDR2 SNEGSKA (reference sequence). CDR3 DNA sequence: TGCAGTGCTAGAGAGGGGGACAGGAACACTGAAGCTTTCTTT. Its translation: CSAREGDRNTEAFF.

This clonotype occurred once. The chain employs TRBV3-1 and TRBJ2-7; no reliable D call. The germline V gene encodes CDR1 LGHDT and CDR2 YNNKEL (reference sequence). The V gene lost 1 base and the J gene lost 2 bases, with 9 bases spanning the gap. The CDR3 runs 14 residues. CDR3 in amino acids: CASSQGRPAYEQYF. In DNA, the CDR3 is TGTGCCAGCAGCCAAGGGCGGCCAGCCTACGAGCAGTACTTC.

CDR3: CASSKLRGAQDTQYF. Written as DNA, the CDR3 is TGTGCCAGCAGTAAACTGCGCGGAGCCCAGGATACGCAGTATTTT. J is TRBJ2-3 and V is TRBV2; D is unresolved. This CDR3 is 15 amino acids long. Germline V gene lookup returns CDR1 SNHLY and CDR2 FYNNEI. V lost 5 bases, J lost 6 bases, and 18 bases lay in between.

This chain joins TRBV6-5 and TRBJ2-3; D may be TRBD1 (5 bases). The CDR3 totals 13 residues. Trimming took off 4 bases at V and 4 bases at J, with 9 bases between the two ends. CDR1 and CDR2 (germline): MNHEY, SVGAGI. The CDR3 loop reads CASSFQGPDTQYF. The CDR3 nucleotides read TGTGCCAGCAGTTTCCAGGGTCCAGATACGCAGTATTTT.

The V and J genes are TRBV6-2 or TRBV6-3 and TRBJ2-3; D is uncertain. V was clipped by 2 bases and J by 1 base, with 4 bases between them. The germline V gene has CDR1 MNHEY and CDR2 SVGEGT. The CDR3 runs to 13 residues. The CDR3 reads CASSYGGTDTQYF. The CDR3, as DNA: TGTGCCAGCAGTTACGGCGGCACAGATACGCAGTATTTT.

The J gene is TRBJ1-1, the V gene TRBV9; D is unclear. Germline V gene lookup returns CDR1 SGDLS and CDR2 YYNGEE. The CDR3 spans 14 residues. V gave up 1 base and J gave up 10 bases, with 17 bases separating them. The DNA of the CDR3 is TGTGCCAGCAGCGTACATGAGAACTCTCCTGCAGCTTTCTTT. It translates to CASSVHENSPAAFF. The entire variable domain, with the rest obtained from reference TRBV9 and TRBJ1-1, is as follows: DSGVTQTPKHLITATGQRVTLRCSPRSGDLSVYWYQQSLDQGLQFLIQYYNGEERAKGNILERFSAQQFPDLHSELNLSSLELGDSALYFCASSVHENSPAAFFGQGTRLTVV.